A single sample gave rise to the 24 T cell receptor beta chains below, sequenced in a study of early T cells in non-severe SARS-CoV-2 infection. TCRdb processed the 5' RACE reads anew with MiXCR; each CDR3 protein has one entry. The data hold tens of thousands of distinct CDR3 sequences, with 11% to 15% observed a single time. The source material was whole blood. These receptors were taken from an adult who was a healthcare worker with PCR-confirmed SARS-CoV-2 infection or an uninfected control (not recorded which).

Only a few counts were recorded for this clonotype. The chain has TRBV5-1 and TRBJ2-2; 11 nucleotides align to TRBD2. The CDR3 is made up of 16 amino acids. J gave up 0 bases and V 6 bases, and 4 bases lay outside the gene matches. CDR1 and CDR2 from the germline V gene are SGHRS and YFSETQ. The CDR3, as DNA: TGCGCCAGCACCGGGACTAGCGGTACGAACACCGGGGAGCTGTTTTTT. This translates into CASTGTSGTNTGELFF.

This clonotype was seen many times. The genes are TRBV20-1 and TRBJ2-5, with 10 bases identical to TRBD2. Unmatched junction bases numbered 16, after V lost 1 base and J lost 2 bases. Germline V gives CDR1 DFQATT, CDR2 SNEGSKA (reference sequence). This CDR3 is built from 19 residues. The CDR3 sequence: CSARVGIGGLAGAQETQYF. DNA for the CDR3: TGCAGTGCTAGAGTTGGGATAGGCGGGCTAGCGGGAGCTCAAGAGACCCAGTACTTC.

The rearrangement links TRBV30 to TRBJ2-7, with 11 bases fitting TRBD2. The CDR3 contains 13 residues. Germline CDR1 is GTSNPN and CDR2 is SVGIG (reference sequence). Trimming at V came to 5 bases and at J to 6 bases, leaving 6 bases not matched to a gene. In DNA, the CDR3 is TGTGCCTGGGAACCTCTAGCGGGGGGCGAGCAGTACTTC. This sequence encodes CAWEPLAGGEQYF.

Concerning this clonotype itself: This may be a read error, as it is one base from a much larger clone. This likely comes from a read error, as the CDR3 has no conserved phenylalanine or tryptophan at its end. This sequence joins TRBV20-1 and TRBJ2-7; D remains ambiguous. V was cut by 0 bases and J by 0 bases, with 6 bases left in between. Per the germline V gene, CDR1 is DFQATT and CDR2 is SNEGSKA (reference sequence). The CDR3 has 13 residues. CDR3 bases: TGCAGTGCTAGAGATATGGACTCCTACGAGCAGTACTCC. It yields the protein CSARDMDSYEQYS.

The CDR3 nucleotides read TGTGCCTGGAACGGACAGGCCGGCCGAAAACTGTTTTTT. Protein sequence: CAWNGQAGRKLFF. The chain has TRBV30 and TRBJ1-4; 7 bases match TRBD1. Per germline, CDR1 GTSNPN and CDR2 SVGIG (reference sequence). This CDR3 has 13 amino acids. Unmatched junction bases numbered 9, after V lost 4 bases and J lost 10 bases.

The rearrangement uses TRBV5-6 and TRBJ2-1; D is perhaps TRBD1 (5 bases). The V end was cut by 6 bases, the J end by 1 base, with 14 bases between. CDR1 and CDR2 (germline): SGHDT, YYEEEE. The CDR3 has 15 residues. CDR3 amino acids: CASISQGRSYNEQFF. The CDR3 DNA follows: TGTGCCAGCATCTCCCAGGGCAGATCCTACAATGAGCAGTTCTTC.

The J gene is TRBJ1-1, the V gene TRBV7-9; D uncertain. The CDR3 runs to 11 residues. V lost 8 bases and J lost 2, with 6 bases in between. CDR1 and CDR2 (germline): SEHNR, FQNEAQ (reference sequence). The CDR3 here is CASLTNTEAFF. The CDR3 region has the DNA TGTGCCAGCCTAACCAACACTGAAGCTTTCTTT.

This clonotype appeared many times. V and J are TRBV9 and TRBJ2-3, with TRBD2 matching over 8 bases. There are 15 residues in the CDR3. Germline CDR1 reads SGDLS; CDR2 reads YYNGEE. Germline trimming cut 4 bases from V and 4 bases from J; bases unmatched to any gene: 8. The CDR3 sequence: CASSILSSGPDTQYF. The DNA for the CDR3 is TGTGCCAGCAGCATCCTCTCTAGCGGGCCAGATACGCAGTATTTT.

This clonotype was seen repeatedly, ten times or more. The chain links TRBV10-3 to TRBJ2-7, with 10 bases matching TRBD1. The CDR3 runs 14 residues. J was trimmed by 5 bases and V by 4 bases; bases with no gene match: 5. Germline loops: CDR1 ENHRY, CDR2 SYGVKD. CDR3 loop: CAISGTGGSDEQYF. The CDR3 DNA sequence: TGTGCCATCAGTGGGACAGGGGGTAGCGACGAGCAGTACTTC.

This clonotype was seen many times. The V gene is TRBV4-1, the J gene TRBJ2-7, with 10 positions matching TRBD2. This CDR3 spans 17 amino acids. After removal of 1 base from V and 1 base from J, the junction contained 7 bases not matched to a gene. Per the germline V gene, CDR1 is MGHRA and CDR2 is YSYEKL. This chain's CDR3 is CASSQASLAGVSYEQYF. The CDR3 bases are TGCGCCAGCAGCCAAGCCTCCCTAGCGGGAGTGTCCTACGAGCAGTACTTC.

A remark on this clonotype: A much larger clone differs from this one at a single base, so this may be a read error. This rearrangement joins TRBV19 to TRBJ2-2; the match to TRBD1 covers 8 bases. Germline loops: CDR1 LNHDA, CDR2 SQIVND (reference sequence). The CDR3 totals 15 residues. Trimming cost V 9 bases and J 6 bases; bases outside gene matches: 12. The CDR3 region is CASSGTGVGAGELFF. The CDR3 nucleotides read TGTGCCAGCTCCGGGACAGGTGTCGGCGCCGGGGAGCTGTTTTTT.

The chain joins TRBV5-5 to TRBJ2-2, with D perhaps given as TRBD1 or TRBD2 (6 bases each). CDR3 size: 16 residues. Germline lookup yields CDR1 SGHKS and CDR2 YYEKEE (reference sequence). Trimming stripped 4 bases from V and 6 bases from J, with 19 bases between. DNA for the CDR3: TGTGCCAGCAGCCCGGCGGGACACGGAAGGGCCGGGGAGCTGTTTTTT. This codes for CASSPAGHGRAGELFF.

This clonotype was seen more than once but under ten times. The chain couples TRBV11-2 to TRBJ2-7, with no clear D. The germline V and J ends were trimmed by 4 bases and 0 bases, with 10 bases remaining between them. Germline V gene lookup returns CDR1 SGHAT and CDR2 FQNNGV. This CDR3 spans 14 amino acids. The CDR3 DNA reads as TGTGCCAGCAGCTCTGCCGGGCCCTCCTACGAGCAGTACTTC. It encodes CASSSAGPSYEQYF.

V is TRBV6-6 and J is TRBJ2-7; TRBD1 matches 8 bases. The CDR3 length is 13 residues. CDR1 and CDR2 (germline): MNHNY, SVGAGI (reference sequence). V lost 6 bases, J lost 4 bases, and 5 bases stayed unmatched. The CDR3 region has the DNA TGTGCCAGCAGGATGACAGGGGAGTACGAGCAGTACTTC. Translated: CASRMTGEYEQYF.

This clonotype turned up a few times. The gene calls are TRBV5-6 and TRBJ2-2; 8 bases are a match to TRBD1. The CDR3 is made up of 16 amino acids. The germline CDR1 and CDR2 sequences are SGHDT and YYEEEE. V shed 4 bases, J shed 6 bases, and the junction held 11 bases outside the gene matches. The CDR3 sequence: CASSLGARGLAGELFF. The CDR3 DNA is TGTGCCAGCAGCCTCGGGGCCAGGGGGCTCGCCGGGGAGCTGTTTTTT.

The CDR3 DNA reads as TGCAGTGCTAGCGGGCTAGCGAGATCCTACAATGAGCAGTTCTTC. It codes for CSASGLARSYNEQFF. The V call is TRBV20-1, the J call TRBJ2-1; weak D call: TRBD2 (6 bases). The germline gives CDR1 DFQATT, CDR2 SNEGSKA (reference sequence). V lost 3 bases and J 1 base, leaving 13 bases between the germline ends. The CDR3 extends over 15 amino acids.

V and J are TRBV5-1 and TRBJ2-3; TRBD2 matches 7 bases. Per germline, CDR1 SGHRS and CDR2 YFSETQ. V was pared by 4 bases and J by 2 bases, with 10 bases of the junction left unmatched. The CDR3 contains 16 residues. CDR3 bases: TGCGCCAGCAGCCCCACGGGGCTAGCGGACACAGATACGCAGTATTTT. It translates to CASSPTGLADTDTQYF.

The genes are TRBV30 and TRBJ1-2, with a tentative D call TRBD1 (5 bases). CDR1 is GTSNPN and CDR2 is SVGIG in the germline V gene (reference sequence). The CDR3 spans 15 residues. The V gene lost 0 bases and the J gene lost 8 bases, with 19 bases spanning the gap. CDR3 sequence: CAWSVLGREFGGYTF. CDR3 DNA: TGTGCCTGGAGTGTACTAGGCAGGGAGTTCGGGGGCTACACCTTC.

CDR3 sequence: CASSLGVGEQYF. DNA of the CDR3: TGTGCCAGCAGCTTGGGGGTAGGCGAGCAGTACTTC. This sequence joins TRBV5-4 and TRBJ2-7, with D unresolved. In germline, CDR1 is SGHNT, CDR2 YYREEE (reference sequence). V lost 0 bases to trimming and J lost 6 bases, with 7 bases between them. The CDR3 has 12 amino acids.

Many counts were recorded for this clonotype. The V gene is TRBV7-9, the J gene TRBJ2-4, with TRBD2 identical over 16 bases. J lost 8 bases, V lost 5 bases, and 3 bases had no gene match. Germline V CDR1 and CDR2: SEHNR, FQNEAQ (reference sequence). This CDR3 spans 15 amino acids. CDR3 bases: TGTGCCAGCAGCGTGGGGACTAGCGGGAGGGACATTCAGTACTTC. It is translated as CASSVGTSGRDIQYF.

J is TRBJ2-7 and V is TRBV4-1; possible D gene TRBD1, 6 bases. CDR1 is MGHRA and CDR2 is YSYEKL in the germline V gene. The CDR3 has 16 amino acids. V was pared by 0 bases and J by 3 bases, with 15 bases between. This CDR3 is CASSQDETGSFYEQYF. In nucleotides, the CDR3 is TGCGCCAGCAGCCAAGATGAGACAGGTTCCTTCTACGAGCAGTACTTC.

The CDR3 sequence is CASSNGLAGEAEQFF. The CDR3 DNA sequence: TGTGCCAGCAGTAACGGACTAGCGGGGGAGGCTGAGCAGTTCTTC. The gene calls are TRBV12-3 or TRBV12-4 and TRBJ2-1, with TRBD2 matching over 13 bases. The V and J ends lost 5 bases and 9 bases, in that order; junction bases with no gene match: 7. This CDR3 contains 15 residues.

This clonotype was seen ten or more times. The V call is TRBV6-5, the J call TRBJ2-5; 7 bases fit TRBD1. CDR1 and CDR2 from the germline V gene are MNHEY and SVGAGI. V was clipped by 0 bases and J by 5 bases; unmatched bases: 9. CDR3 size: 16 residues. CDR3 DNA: TGTGCCAGCAGTTACTCGATTGCAGGGGGTGAGGAGACCCAGTACTTC. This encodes CASSYSIAGGEETQYF.

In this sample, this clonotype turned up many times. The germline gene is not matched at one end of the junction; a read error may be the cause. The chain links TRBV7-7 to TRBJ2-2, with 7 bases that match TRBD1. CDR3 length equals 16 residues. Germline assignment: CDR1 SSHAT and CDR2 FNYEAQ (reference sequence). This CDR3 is CASSLEGTENTGELFF. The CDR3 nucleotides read TGTGCTAGCAGCTTAGAGGGGACAGAGAACACCGGGGAGCTGTTTTTT.